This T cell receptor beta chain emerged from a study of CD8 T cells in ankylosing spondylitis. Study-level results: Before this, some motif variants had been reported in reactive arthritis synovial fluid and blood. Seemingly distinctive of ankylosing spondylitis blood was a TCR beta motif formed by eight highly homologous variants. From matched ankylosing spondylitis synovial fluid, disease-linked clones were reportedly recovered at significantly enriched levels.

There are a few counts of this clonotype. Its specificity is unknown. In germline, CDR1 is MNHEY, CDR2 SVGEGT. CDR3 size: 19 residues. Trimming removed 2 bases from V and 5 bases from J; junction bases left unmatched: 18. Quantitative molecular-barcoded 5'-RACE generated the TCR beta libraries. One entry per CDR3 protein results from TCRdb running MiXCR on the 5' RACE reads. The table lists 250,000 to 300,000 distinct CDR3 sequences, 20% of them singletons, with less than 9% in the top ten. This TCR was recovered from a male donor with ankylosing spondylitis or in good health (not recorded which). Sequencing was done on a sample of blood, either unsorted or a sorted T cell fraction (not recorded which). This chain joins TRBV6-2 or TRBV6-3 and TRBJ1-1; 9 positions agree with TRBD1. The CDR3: CASSYPDRGLRSGGTEAFF. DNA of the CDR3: TGTGCCAGCAGTTACCCGGACAGGGGCCTTCGTTCAGGGGGAACTGAAGCTTTCTTT.